This T cell receptor (beta chain) was sequenced for a study of blood T cell repertoires in COVID-19 (TCRdb year 2020). In terms of the full investigation: The collaborator samples originated in the United States, Italy and Spain and spanned the acute and convalescent phases of COVID-19. The material from the prospective study consisted of cDNA or gDNA derived from T cells, B-cell-depleted T cells, or PBMCs. Subjects who had been exposed to COVID-19, were actively infected with it, or had recovered from it provided the deeply sampled blood TCRbeta repertoires that made up the dataset. Where available, HLA class I and class II types were taken from metadata supplied by the sample provider and were not determined by assay-based typing. Sample metadata almost always included a de-identified subject ID, COVID-19 status, age in years and sex. A freely available public database, intended as a resource for researchers studying the immune response to SARS-CoV-2, is where the repertoires were released. Samples came from the ongoing ImmuneRACE study (first 160 participants) plus 1,254 subjects from 6 global collaborators. Results and caveats for the whole study, not just this receptor: How much clinical and demographic metadata was included differed by source and by participant, and the metadata was provided uncurated.

TCRbeta CDR3 regions were amplified from genomic DNA using the immunoSEQ Assay, a bias-controlled multiplex PCR. The study's processing was this. The number of nucleated cells in each sample was estimated from the amplification of reference gene primers within the assay. To quantify the absolute abundance of each unique TCRbeta CDR3 rearrangement, sequence reads were collapsed and filtered. For each sample, productive Simpson clonality was calculated as the square root of Simpson's diversity index over productive rearrangements. This is the immuneACCESS table as TCRdb keeps it, with only in-frame sequences that have V and J called. A part of the clones is gone; compared with another copy, unresolved V genes explain less than half, and the rest is unexplained. That table is the source of V, J and clone size, and D and trimming were worked out from the DNA. The sample yields about 150,000 clones; roughly 84% were counted once. Over 5% of the sample is taken by the ten largest.

The CDR3 spans 14 residues, from the cysteine through the phenylalanine. The CDR3 DNA has 42 bases and is translated from base 1. Between the V and J ends, shortened by 1 base and 7 bases respectively, the junction contains 13 bases. CDR1 SGHTA and CDR2 FQGTGA are derived from the germline V gene. As regards this clone: Its antigen specificity is not known. Base quality data are lacking; no much larger clone is found one base away.

Participants in the prospective study were enrolled through a virtual design, were aged roughly 18 to 90 years, and lived in roughly 25 United States geographic areas. Cohort assignment in the prospective study relied on participant-reported clinical history from a screening survey and a study questionnaire. Exposed participants had been in contact with someone with a PCR-confirmed or clinician-diagnosed COVID-19 case within 2 weeks of study entry. In the prospective study, mobile phlebotomists collected whole blood, serum and a nasopharyngeal or oropharyngeal swab from each participant. Additional blood draws and questionnaires over an approximately 2-month period could optionally be provided by prospective study participants. Blood samples from the prospective study were shipped frozen or at room temperature prior to DNA extraction.

The receptor comes from a man between 65 and 80 years old who had been exposed to COVID-19. Specimen: PBMCs or T cells enriched from blood (not recorded which). The chain joins TRBV7-3 to TRBJ1-2; TRBD1 is possibly the D segment (5 matching bases). The DNA sequence reads TGTGCCAGCAGCTTAAATGGGGGACTTGGTGGCTACACCTTC. This sequence encodes CASSLNGGLGGYTF.